This is a list of T cell receptor beta chains from one sample in a study of CD8 T cells in ankylosing spondylitis. TCRdb itself ran the 5' RACE reads through MiXCR, one entry per CDR3 protein. The data hold over 450,000 distinct CDR3 sequences, with approximately 12% observed a single time. Material: blood, either unsorted or a sorted T cell fraction (not recorded which). These receptors all come from a male donor with ankylosing spondylitis. CDR3s include the opening cysteine and the closing phenylalanine or tryptophan. Fields, in order: V gene, clone size, D gene, J gene, CDR3 DNA, CDR3 protein. A D gene is named only where the DNA matches it firmly. For some rows the clone size is stated as once, few or many, or as a class when expanded; others skip it.

V: TRBV5-1
size: -
D: -
J: TRBJ2-5
DNA: TGCGCCAGCAGCTTTACCAACAGTCAAGAGACCCAGTACTTC
CDR3: CASSFTNSQETQYF

V: TRBV5-1
size: few
D: -
J: TRBJ2-5
DNA: TGCGCCAGCAGCTTAGGGGCACTCCCAGAGACCCAGTACTTC
CDR3: CASSLGALPETQYF

V: TRBV6-1
size: -
D: -
J: TRBJ2-1
DNA: TGTGCCAGCAGATTGGACCTTTACAATGAGCAGTTCTTC
CDR3: CASRLDLYNEQFF

V: TRBV20-1
size: few
D: -
J: TRBJ2-1
DNA: TGCAGTGCTAGGAGGGGTCTTAGGGATGAGCAGTTCTTC
CDR3: CSARRGLRDEQFF

V: TRBV9
size: few
D: -
J: TRBJ2-3
DNA: TGTGCCAGCAGCCTGGAGGGGGCAACAGATACGCAGTATTTT
CDR3: CASSLEGATDTQYF

V: TRBV10-3
size: few
D: TRBD2
J: TRBJ2-3
DNA: TGTGCCATCAGGACTAGCTCAGATACGCAGTATTTT
CDR3: CAIRTSSDTQYF

V: TRBV11-2
size: -
D: TRBD2
J: TRBJ2-2
DNA: TGTGCCAGCAAGCTTAGTACGCCCGGGACTAGCACCGGGGAGCTGTTTTTT
CDR3: CASKLSTPGTSTGELFF

V: TRBV29-1
size: few
D: -
J: TRBJ2-1
DNA: TGCAGCGTGGGGAACTACAATGAGCAGTTCTTC
CDR3: CSVGNYNEQFF

V: TRBV14
size: -
D: TRBD1
J: TRBJ2-1
DNA: TGTGCCAGCAGCCGGAATACAGGGGCCGGGGACAATGAGCAGTTCTTC
CDR3: CASSRNTGAGDNEQFF

V: TRBV7-9
size: -
D: TRBD1
J: TRBJ2-7
DNA: TGTGCCAGCAGCTTCGGACAGGACGAGCAGTACTTC
CDR3: CASSFGQDEQYF

V: TRBV6-1
size: -
D: -
J: TRBJ1-2
DNA: TGTGCCAGCAAGGGCCCCCGCTATGGCTACACCTTC
CDR3: CASKGPRYGYTF

V: TRBV12-3/TRBV12-4
size: many
D: -
J: TRBJ2-5
DNA: TGTGCCAGCAGTTTAGGAGCGGCCAAAGAGACCCAGTACTTC
CDR3: CASSLGAAKETQYF

V: TRBV5-1
size: -
D: TRBD1
J: TRBJ2-7
DNA: TGCGCCAGCAGCTTGGAGGGACAGATCAACTACGAGCAGTACTTC
CDR3: CASSLEGQINYEQYF

V: TRBV12-3/TRBV12-4
size: few
D: TRBD1
J: TRBJ1-3
DNA: TGTGCCAGCAGTTTAGCCGACAGGGTTGGAAACACCATATATTTT
CDR3: CASSLADRVGNTIYF

V: TRBV5-1
size: -
D: TRBD2
J: TRBJ2-1
DNA: TGCGCCAGCAGCTCAAGTACGGGACTAGCGGGTCTCGATGAGCAGTTCTTC
CDR3: CASSSSTGLAGLDEQFF

V: TRBV13
size: few
D: -
J: TRBJ2-3
DNA: TGTGCCAGCAGCTTTTACGGTGCAGATACGCAGTATTTT
CDR3: CASSFYGADTQYF

V: TRBV10-2
size: many
D: -
J: TRBJ2-3
DNA: TGCGCCAGCACCGAGTCGTCTAGCACAGATACGCAGTATTTT
CDR3: CASTESSSTDTQYF

V: TRBV4-2
size: -
D: -
J: TRBJ2-1
DNA: TGTGCCAGCACCCAAGTAGAGCGGAACAATGAGCAGTTCTTC
CDR3: CASTQVERNNEQFF

V: TRBV19
size: -
D: -
J: TRBJ2-7
DNA: TGTGCCAGTAGTATCGGAGTCAGCTCCTACGAGCAGTACTTC
CDR3: CASSIGVSSYEQYF

V: TRBV27
size: -
D: TRBD2
J: TRBJ2-1
DNA: TGTGCCAGCAGTGGACTAGTACATTATGAGCAGTTCTTC
CDR3: CASSGLVHYEQFF

V: TRBV5-1
size: many
D: -
J: TRBJ2-3
DNA: TGCGCCAGCGCCGCGCTTCACTCTAGCACAGATACGCAGTATTTT
CDR3: CASAALHSSTDTQYF

V: TRBV7-2
size: many
D: TRBD2
J: TRBJ2-1
DNA: TGTGCCAGCAGCGTCGGGACTAGCGGGAATGAGCAGTTCTTC
CDR3: CASSVGTSGNEQFF

V: TRBV12-3/TRBV12-4
size: many
D: TRBD2
J: TRBJ2-3
DNA: TGTGCCAGCAGTTTAGCGTCCCTAGCGGGAGACGTTACGCAGTATTTT
CDR3: CASSLASLAGDVTQYF

V: TRBV5-1
size: many
D: -
J: TRBJ1-4
DNA: TGCGCCAGCAGCTTGGAAGGCAGCGAAAAACTGTTTTTT
CDR3: CASSLEGSEKLFF

V: TRBV27
size: few
D: TRBD1
J: TRBJ1-3
DNA: TGTGCCAGCAGTGACACGGGACAGGGCCCAGGAAACACCATATATTTT
CDR3: CASSDTGQGPGNTIYF

V: TRBV5-1
size: -
D: -
J: TRBJ1-1
DNA: TGCGCCAGCAGCTTTAGGCCTCCGTCGGGAGGTGAAGCTTTCTTT
CDR3: CASSFRPPSGGEAFF

V: TRBV27
size: -
D: TRBD1
J: TRBJ1-1
DNA: TGTGCCAGCAGTCCCAGGGGGGACGTGAACACTGAAGCTTTCTTT
CDR3: CASSPRGDVNTEAFF

V: TRBV27
size: few
D: -
J: TRBJ2-1
DNA: TGTGCCAGCAGTGTAGGGGTGGGAACCTACAATGAGCAGTTCTTC
CDR3: CASSVGVGTYNEQFF

V: TRBV10-3
size: many
D: -
J: TRBJ1-2
DNA: TGTGCCATCAGTGAGTCAACAGGGAGTCGGGGAATCTATGGCTACACCTTC
CDR3: CAISESTGSRGIYGYTF

V: TRBV13
size: -
D: TRBD2
J: TRBJ2-7
DNA: TGTGCCAGCAGCTCTAGCGGGGGGTACGAGCAGTACTTC
CDR3: CASSSSGGYEQYF

V: TRBV9
size: -
D: -
J: TRBJ2-1
DNA: TGTGCCAGCAGTGTAGGGGGAGGCCCCTACAATGAGCAGTTCTTC
CDR3: CASSVGGGPYNEQFF

V: TRBV20-1
size: few
D: -
J: TRBJ1-2
DNA: TGCAGTGCTAGGGTTGGGGGGAACTATGGCTACACCTTC
CDR3: CSARVGGNYGYTF

V: TRBV25-1
size: few
D: -
J: TRBJ2-7
DNA: TGTGCCAGCAGAACAGACAGGTCCTACGAGCAGTACTTC
CDR3: CASRTDRSYEQYF

V: TRBV5-1
size: many
D: TRBD1
J: TRBJ1-2
DNA: TGCGCCAGCAGCCAGACAGGGGGGGATCATGGCTACACCTTC
CDR3: CASSQTGGDHGYTF

V: TRBV30
size: -
D: TRBD1
J: TRBJ1-5
DNA: TGTGCCTGGGGGACAGGGGGCAACCAGCCCCAGCATTTT
CDR3: CAWGTGGNQPQHF

V: TRBV5-1
size: few
D: -
J: TRBJ1-4
DNA: TGCGCCAGCAGCCCCGGACAGCGAACTAATGAAAGACTGTTTTTT
CDR3: CASSPGQRTNERLFF

V: TRBV12-3/TRBV12-4
size: many
D: -
J: TRBJ2-1
DNA: TGTGCCAGCTCTTTGGGGGGAACCTACAATGAGCAGTTCTTC
CDR3: CASSLGGTYNEQFF

V: TRBV6-1
size: -
D: TRBD2
J: TRBJ2-5
DNA: TGTGCCAGCAGTGAACCTCACGGGAGGGCCAATGGCCAGTACTTC
CDR3: CASSEPHGRANGQYF

V: TRBV20-1
size: few
D: -
J: TRBJ2-2
DNA: TGCAGTGCTAGAAAAGGGTTCGGGGAGCTGTTTTTT
CDR3: CSARKGFGELFF

V: TRBV20-1
size: few
D: -
J: TRBJ1-4
DNA: TGCAGTGCTAGGGGAGGCGGAGGTGAAAAACTGTTTTTT
CDR3: CSARGGGGEKLFF

V: TRBV4-2
size: few
D: TRBD2
J: TRBJ2-1
DNA: TGTGCCAGCAGCCATAGCGGGAGGGGCAATGAGCAGTTCTTC
CDR3: CASSHSGRGNEQFF

V: TRBV20-1
size: many
D: -
J: TRBJ2-5
DNA: TGCAGTGCTAGAGATAGCAGACAAGAGACCCAGTACTTC
CDR3: CSARDSRQETQYF

V: TRBV7-9
size: -
D: TRBD1
J: TRBJ2-1
DNA: TGTGCCAGCAGCTCCGGGGACAGGGTTGATGAGCAGTTCTTC
CDR3: CASSSGDRVDEQFF

V: TRBV7-2
size: few
D: -
J: TRBJ2-5
DNA: TGTGCCAGCAGCAGTGGGGTGTTATGGGAACAAGAGACCCAGTACTTC
CDR3: CASSSGVLWEQETQYF

V: TRBV11-2
size: -
D: TRBD1
J: TRBJ2-2
DNA: TGTGCCAGCAGCTCAAGGCGGGGACAGGGGCAGCAGCTGTTTTTT
CDR3: CASSSRRGQGQQLFF

V: TRBV10-3
size: few
D: -
J: TRBJ2-5
DNA: TGTGCCATCAGTGAGTACAAGACGACAGGCCAGGAGACCCAGTACTTC
CDR3: CAISEYKTTGQETQYF

V: TRBV24-1
size: few
D: -
J: TRBJ2-3
DNA: TGTGCCACCAGTCCCCTAGGAGGGCCGGGCACAGATACGCAGTATTTT
CDR3: CATSPLGGPGTDTQYF

V: TRBV20-1
size: -
D: -
J: TRBJ2-3
DNA: TGCAGTGCTAGTCTCGTTAATACAGATACGCAGTATTTT
CDR3: CSASLVNTDTQYF

V: TRBV29-1
size: -
D: TRBD1
J: TRBJ1-1
DNA: TGCAGCGTTGAGGTCAGGGGGCAGGTGAACACTGAAGCTTTCTTT
CDR3: CSVEVRGQVNTEAFF

V: TRBV7-8
size: -
D: TRBD1
J: TRBJ1-4
DNA: TGTGCCAGCAGCTCCAGGAGGCACCCCGGGACAGCTAATGAAAAACTGTTTTTT
CDR3: CASSSRRHPGTANEKLFF

V: TRBV7-9
size: many
D: -
J: TRBJ2-1
DNA: TGTGCCAGCAGCTGGATGACGCAGTTCTTC
CDR3: CASSWMTQFF

V: TRBV20-1
size: few
D: -
J: TRBJ2-5
DNA: TGCAGTGCTAGAGCTGCAACCATGGGGGAGACCCAGTACTTC
CDR3: CSARAATMGETQYF

V: TRBV12-3/TRBV12-4
size: -
D: -
J: TRBJ2-1
DNA: TGTGCCAGCAGTTTAATCTCGGAAAGAGGGAACAATGAGCAGTTCTTC
CDR3: CASSLISERGNNEQFF

V: TRBV24-1
size: -
D: -
J: TRBJ2-1
DNA: TGTGCCACCAGTGATCCGGGACGAAACTCCTACAATGAGCAGTTCTTC
CDR3: CATSDPGRNSYNEQFF

V: TRBV5-1
size: many
D: -
J: TRBJ2-7
DNA: TGCGCCAGCAGCTCCGGACAGCTCTACGAGCAGTACTTC
CDR3: CASSSGQLYEQYF

V: TRBV20-1
size: few
D: -
J: TRBJ1-6
DNA: TGCAGTGCTAGAGATAGTTCCGTCGGGTTTTCACCCCTCCACTTT
CDR3: CSARDSSVGFSPLHF

V: TRBV5-1
size: many
D: -
J: TRBJ1-1
DNA: TGCGCCAGCAGCTTGGTCCCGTCACCGGACACTGAAGCTTTCTTT
CDR3: CASSLVPSPDTEAFF

V: TRBV29-1
size: many
D: TRBD1
J: TRBJ1-2
DNA: TGCAGCGTTTGTCGGACAGGAGAATATGGCTACACCTTC
CDR3: CSVCRTGEYGYTF